This T cell receptor (beta chain) was captured by sequencing in a study of human T cells and chemical hapten exposure. Study summary: Minor volume differences among pooled libraries chiefly drove per-sample TCR yield variation.

Individual cDNA molecules each carried unique molecular identifiers attached by the library. From the RACE reads, TCRdb called clonotypes with MiXCR, one entry per CDR3 protein. The data contain 350,000 or so distinct CDR3 sequences, approximately 6.9% of them seen just once; the ten biggest clones take up roughly 7.9%. Regarding time point: patch test 1, 2 weeks after DPC sensitization. Treatment in this sample: therapeutic diphenylcyclopropenone sensitization with weekly scalp DPC. This CDR3 region has 12 residues. V lost 3 bases and J 3 bases, leaving 8 bases between the germline ends. The V gene's germline CDR1 is DFQATT and CDR2 SNEGSKA (reference sequence).

The chain couples TRBV20-1 to TRBJ1-2; no definite D call. The receptor's source is a young woman with alopecia areata. Some clones in this sample may be carry-over from other donors' samples. The sample was whole blood, taken in connection with sensitization to the hapten diphenylcyclopropenone (DPC). CDR3 loop: CSASRQDYGYTF. The CDR3 DNA sequence: TGCAGTGCTAGTCGGCAGGACTATGGCTACACCTTC.